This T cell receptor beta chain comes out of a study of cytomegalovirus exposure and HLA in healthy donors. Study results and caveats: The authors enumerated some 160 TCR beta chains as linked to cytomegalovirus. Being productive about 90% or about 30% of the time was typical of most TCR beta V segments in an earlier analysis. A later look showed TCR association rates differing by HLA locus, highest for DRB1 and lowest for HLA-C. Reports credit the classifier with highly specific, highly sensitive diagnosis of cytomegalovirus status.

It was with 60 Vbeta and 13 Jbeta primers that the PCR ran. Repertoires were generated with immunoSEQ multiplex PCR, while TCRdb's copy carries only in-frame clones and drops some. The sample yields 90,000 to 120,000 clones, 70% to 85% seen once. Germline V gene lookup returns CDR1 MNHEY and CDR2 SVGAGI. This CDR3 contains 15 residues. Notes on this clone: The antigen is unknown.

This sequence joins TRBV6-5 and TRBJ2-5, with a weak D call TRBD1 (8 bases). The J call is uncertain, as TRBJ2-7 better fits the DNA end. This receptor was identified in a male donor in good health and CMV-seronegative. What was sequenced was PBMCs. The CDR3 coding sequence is TGTGCCAGCAGTGTACAGGGGGGGGATACTTCCGAGCAGTACTTC. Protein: CASSVQGGDTSEQYF.